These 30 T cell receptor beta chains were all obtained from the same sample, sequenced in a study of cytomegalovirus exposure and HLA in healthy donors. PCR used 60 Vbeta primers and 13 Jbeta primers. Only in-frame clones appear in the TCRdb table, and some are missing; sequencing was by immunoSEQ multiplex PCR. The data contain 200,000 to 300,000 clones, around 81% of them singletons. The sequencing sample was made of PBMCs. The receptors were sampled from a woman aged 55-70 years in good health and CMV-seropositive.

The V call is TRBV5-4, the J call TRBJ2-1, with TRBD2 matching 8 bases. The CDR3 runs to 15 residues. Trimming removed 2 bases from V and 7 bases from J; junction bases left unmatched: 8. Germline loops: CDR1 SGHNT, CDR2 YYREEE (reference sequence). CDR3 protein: CASSFEAGAWNEQFF. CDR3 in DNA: TGTGCCAGCAGCTTTGAAGCGGGAGCGTGGAATGAGCAGTTCTTC. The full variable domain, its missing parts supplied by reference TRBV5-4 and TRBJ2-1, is ETGVTQSPTHLIKTRGQQVTLRCSSQSGHNTVSWYQQALGQGPQFIFQYYREEENGRGNFPPRFSGLQFPNYSSELNVNALELDDSALYLCASSFEAGAWNEQFFGPGTRLTVL.

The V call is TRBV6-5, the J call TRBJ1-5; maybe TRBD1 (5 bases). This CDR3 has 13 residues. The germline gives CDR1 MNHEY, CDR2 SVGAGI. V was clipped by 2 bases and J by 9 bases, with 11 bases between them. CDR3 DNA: TGTGCCAGCAGTTACAGCGGGGGTTCGCCCCAGCATTTT. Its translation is CASSYSGGSPQHF.

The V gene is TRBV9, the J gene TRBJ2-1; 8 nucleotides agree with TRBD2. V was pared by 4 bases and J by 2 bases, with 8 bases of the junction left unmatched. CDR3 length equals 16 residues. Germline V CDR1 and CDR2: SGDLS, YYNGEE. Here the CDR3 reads CASSLQTSVTYNEQFF. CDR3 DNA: TGTGCCAGCAGCTTACAGACTAGCGTTACCTACAATGAGCAGTTCTTC.

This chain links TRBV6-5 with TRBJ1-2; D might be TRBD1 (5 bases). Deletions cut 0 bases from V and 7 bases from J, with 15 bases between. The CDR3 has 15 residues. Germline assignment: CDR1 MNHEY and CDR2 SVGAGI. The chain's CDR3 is CASSYSGGRSPGYTF. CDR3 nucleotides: TGTGCCAGCAGTTACTCCGGGGGTCGCTCCCCTGGCTACACCTTC.

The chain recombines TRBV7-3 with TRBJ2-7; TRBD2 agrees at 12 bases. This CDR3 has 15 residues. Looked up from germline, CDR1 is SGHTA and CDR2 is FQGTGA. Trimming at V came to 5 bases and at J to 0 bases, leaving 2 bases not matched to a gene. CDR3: CASSPTSGSSYEQYF. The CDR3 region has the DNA TGTGCCAGCAGCCCGACTAGCGGGAGCTCCTACGAGCAGTACTTC. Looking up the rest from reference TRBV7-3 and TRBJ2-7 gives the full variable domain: GAGVSQTPSNKVTEKGKYVELRCDPISGHTALYWYRQSLGQGPEFLIYFQGTGAADDSGLPNDRFFAVRPEGSVSTLKIQRTERGDSAVYLCASSPTSGSSYEQYFGPGTRLTVT.

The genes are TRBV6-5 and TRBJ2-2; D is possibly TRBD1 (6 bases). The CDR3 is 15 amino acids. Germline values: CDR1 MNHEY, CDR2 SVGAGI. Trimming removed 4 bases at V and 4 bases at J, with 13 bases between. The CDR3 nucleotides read TGTGCCAGCAGTTCACAGGGTGCGGGCACCGGGGAGCTGTTTTTT. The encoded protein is CASSSQGAGTGELFF.

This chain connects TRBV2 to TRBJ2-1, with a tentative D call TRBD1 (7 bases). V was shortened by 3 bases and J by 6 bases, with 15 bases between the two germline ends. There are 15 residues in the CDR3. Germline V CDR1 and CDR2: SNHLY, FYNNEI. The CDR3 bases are TGTGCCAGCAGTGAGGCGGGGCCAGGGGGCAATGAGCAGTTCTTC. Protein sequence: CASSEAGPGGNEQFF.

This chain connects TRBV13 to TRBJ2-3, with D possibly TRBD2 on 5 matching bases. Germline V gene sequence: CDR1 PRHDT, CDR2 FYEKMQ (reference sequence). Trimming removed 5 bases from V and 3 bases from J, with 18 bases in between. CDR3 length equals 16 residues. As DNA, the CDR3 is TGTGCCAGCAGCCCGGCGGACCAGAGGGTGACAGATACGCAGTATTTT. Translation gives CASSPADQRVTDTQYF.

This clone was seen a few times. The CDR3 protein is CASSTPLAGEETQYF. In nucleotides, the CDR3 is TGTGCCAGCAGCACACCTTTAGCGGGAGAGGAGACCCAGTACTTC. This chain links TRBV5-4 with TRBJ2-5, with 9 bases identical to TRBD2. CDR1 and CDR2 (germline): SGHNT, YYREEE (reference sequence). The V segment lost 4 bases and the J segment 5 bases; nucleotides outside the gene matches: 9. The CDR3 is 15 amino acids.

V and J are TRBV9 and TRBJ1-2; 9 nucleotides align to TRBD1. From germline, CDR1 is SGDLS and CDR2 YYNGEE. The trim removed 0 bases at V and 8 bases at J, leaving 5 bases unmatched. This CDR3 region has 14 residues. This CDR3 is CASSVGDRVAGYTF. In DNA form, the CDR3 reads TGTGCCAGCAGCGTAGGGGACAGGGTAGCCGGCTACACCTTC.

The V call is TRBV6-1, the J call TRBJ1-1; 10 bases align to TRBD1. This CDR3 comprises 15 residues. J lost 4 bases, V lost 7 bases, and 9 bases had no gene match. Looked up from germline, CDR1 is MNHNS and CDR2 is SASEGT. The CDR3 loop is CASTSRDRGGTEAFF. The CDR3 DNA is TGTGCCAGCACATCCCGGGACAGGGGAGGCACTGAAGCTTTCTTT.

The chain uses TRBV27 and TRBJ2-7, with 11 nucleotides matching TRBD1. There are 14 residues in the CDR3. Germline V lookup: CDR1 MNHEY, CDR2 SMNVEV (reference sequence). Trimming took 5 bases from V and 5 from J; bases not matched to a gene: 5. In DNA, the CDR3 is TGTGCCAGCAGTCTCGGACAGGGGGCCAACGAGCAGTACTTC. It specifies CASSLGQGANEQYF.

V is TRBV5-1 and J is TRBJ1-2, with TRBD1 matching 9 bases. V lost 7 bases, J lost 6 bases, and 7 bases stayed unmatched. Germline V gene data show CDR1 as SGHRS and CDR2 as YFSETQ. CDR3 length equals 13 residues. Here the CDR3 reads CASDSRQGDGYTF. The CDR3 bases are TGCGCCAGCGACTCCAGACAGGGGGATGGCTACACCTTC.

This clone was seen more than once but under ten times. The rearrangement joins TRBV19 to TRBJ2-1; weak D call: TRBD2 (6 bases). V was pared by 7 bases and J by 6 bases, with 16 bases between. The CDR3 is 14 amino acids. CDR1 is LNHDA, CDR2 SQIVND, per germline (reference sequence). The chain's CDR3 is CASTLLGDSNEQFF. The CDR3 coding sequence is TGTGCCAGTACCCTTTTAGGGGACTCCAATGAGCAGTTCTTC.

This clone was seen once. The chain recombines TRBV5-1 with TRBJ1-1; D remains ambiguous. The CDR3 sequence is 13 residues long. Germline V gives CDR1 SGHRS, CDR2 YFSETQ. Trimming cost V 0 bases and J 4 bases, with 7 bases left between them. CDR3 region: CASSLDSSTEAFF. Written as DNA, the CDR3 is TGCGCCAGCAGCTTGGACAGTAGCACTGAAGCTTTCTTT. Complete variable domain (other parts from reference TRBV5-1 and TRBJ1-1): KAGVTQTPRYLIKTRGQQVTLSCSPISGHRSVSWYQQTPGQGLQFLFEYFSETQRNKGNFPGRFSGRQFSNSRSEMNVSTLELGDSALYLCASSLDSSTEAFFGQGTRLTVV.

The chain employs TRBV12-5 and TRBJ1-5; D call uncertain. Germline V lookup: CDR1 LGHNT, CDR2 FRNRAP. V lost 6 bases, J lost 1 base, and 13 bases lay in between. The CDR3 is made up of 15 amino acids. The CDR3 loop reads CASGLDSRSNQPQHF. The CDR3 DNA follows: TGTGCTAGTGGCCTGGACTCGCGGAGCAATCAGCCCCAGCATTTT.

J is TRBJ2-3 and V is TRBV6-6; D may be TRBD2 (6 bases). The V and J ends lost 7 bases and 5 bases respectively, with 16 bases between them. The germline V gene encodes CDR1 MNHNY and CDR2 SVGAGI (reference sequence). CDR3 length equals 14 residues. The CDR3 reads CASKEGNLRDTQYF. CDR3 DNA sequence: TGTGCCAGCAAGGAGGGTAATTTGAGAGATACGCAGTATTTT.

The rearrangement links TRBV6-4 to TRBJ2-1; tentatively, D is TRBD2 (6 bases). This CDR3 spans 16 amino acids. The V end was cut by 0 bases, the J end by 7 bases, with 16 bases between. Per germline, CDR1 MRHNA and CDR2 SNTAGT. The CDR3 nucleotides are TGTGCCAGCAGTGACTCGATGCGGGGATTTATGAATGAGCAGTTCTTC. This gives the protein CASSDSMRGFMNEQFF.

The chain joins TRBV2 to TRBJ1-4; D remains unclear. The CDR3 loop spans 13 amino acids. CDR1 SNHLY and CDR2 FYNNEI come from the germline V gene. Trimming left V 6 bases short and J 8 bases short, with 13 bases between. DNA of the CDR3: TGTGCCAGCAGAGGTGACTTTCGGGAAAAACTGTTTTTT. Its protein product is CASRGDFREKLFF.

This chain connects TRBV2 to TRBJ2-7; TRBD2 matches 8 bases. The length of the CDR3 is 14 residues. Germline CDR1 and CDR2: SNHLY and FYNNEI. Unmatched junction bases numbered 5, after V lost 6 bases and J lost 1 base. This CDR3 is CASSAGGVSYEQYF. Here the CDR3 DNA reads TGTGCCAGCAGCGCCGGGGGGGTATCCTACGAGCAGTACTTC.

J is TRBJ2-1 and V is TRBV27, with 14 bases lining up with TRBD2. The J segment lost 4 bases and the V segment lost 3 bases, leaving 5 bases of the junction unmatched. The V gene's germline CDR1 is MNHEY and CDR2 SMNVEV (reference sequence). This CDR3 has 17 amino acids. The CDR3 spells CASSLGTSGSLYNEQFF. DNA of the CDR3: TGTGCCAGCAGTTTGGGGACTAGCGGGAGCCTATACAATGAGCAGTTCTTC.

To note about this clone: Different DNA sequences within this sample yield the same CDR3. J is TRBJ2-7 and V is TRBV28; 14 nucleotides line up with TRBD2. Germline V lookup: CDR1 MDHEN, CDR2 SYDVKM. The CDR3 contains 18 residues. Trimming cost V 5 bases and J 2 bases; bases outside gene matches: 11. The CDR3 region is CASSLPGGLAGATYEQYF. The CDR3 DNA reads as TGTGCCAGCAGTCTCCCTGGGGGACTAGCGGGAGCCACCTACGAGCAGTACTTC.

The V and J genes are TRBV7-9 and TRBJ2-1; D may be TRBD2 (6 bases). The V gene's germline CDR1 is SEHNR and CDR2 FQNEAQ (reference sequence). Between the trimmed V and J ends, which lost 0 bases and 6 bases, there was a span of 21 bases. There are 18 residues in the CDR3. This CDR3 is CASSLAQGGGAIVNEQFF. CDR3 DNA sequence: TGTGCCAGCAGCTTAGCGCAAGGAGGAGGGGCGATAGTCAATGAGCAGTTCTTC.

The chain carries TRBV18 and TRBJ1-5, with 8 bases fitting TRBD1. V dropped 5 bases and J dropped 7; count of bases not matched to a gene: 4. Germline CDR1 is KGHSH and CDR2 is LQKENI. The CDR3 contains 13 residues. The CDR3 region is CASSKDREQPQHF. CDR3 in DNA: TGTGCCAGCTCAAAGGACAGGGAACAGCCCCAGCATTTT.

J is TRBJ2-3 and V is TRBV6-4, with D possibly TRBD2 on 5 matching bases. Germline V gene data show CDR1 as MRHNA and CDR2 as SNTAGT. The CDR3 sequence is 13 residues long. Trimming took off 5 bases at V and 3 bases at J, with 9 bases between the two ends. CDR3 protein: CASSRRRTDTQYF. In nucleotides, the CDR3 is TGTGCCAGCAGTAGACGGAGGACAGATACGCAGTATTTT.

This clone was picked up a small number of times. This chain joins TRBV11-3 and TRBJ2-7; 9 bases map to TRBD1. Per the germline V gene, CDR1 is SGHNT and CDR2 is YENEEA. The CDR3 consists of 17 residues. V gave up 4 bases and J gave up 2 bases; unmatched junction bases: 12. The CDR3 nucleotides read TGTGCCAGCAGCTCTTTGGGCCGGGACAGGGTTACCTACGAGCAGTACTTC. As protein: CASSSLGRDRVTYEQYF. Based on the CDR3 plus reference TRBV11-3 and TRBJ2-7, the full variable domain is EAGVVQSPRYKIIEKKQPVAFWCNPISGHNTLYWYLQNLGQGPELLIRYENEEAVDDSQLPKDRFSAERLKGVDSTLKIQPAELGDSAVYLCASSSLGRDRVTYEQYFGPGTRLTVT.

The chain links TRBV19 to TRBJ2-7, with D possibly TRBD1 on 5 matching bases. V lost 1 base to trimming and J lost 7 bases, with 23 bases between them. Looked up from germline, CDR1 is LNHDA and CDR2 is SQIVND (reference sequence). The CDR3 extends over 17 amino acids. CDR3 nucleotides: TGTGCCAGTAGTATAGGGATAGACAGACAGTTTCCCTGGGAGCAGTACTTC. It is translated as CASSIGIDRQFPWEQYF.

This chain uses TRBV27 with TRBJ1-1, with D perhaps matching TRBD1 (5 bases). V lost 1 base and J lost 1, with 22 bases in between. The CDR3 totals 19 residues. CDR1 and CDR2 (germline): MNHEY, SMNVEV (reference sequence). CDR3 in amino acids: CASSLFPGGDTGRNTEAFF. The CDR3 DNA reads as TGTGCCAGCAGTTTATTCCCCGGCGGTGATACAGGACGGAACACTGAAGCTTTCTTT.

CDR3 DNA sequence: TGTGCCAGCAGCCCCAGACAGGGCCCGTCTAACTATGGCTACACCTTC. Encoded protein: CASSPRQGPSNYGYTF. The J gene is TRBJ1-2, the V gene TRBV5-4, with 7 bases that match TRBD1. Germline lookup yields CDR1 SGHNT and CDR2 YYREEE (reference sequence). CDR3 size: 16 residues. The V and J ends lost 4 bases and 0 bases, in that order; junction bases with no gene match: 9.

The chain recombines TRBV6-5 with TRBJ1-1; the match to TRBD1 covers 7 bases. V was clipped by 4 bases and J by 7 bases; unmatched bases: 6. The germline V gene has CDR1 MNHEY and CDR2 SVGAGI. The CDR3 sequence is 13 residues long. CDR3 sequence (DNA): TGTGCCAGCAGTTTGGGACAGCCGTTTGAAGCTTTCTTT. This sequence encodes CASSLGQPFEAFF.